This note documents a single T cell receptor beta chain sequence. Its specificity is not known. This record comes from a study of T cell responses to AZD1222 COVID-19 vaccine. Study-wide results and limits: Spike-specific TCR breadth rose after two AZD1222 doses, and depth rose as well. AZD1222 recipients seropositive at baseline numbered only 6 or 7. Most donors were white British and more were female, and clonal diversity was possibly underestimated.

Germline lookup yields CDR1 SNHLY and CDR2 FYNNEI. The CDR3 is 14 residues long. V was pared by 5 bases and J by 3 bases, with 5 bases of the junction left unmatched. Using immunoSEQ multiplex PCR, the repertoire was profiled, and TCRdb retains in-frame clones only, with some absent. The data contain some 95,000 clones, more than 75% of them singletons. Researchers grouped second doses given at about 4 or about 12 weeks into one pool. J is TRBJ1-1 and V is TRBV2; TRBD1 matches 8 bases. The sequence was collected from an adult who received the AZD1222 COVID-19 vaccine. The sample consisted of peripheral blood, taken 28 days after the second AZD1222 dose. CDR3 residues: CASSPGQGDTEAFF. The CDR3 bases are TGTGCCAGCAGTCCAGGACAGGGAGACACTGAAGCTTTCTTT. The variable domain in full, with the rest retrieved from reference TRBV2 and TRBJ1-1, is EPEVTQTPSHQVTQMGQEVILRCVPISNHLYFYWYRQILGQKVEFLVSFYNNEISEKSEIFDDQFSVERPDGSNFTLKIRSTKLEDSAMYFCASSPGQGDTEAFFGQGTRLTVV.